The 3 T cell receptor beta chains below come from one sample, sequenced in a study of T cell responses to AZD1222 COVID-19 vaccine (dated by TCRdb to 2020 to 2023). The sample's time point label, decoded: about 28 days (+/-7) after the second vaccine dose. Libraries were made using the immunoSEQ multiplex PCR assay. Not all clones reach the TCRdb copy of this immuneACCESS table, which keeps in-frame sequences only. Checked studies attribute under half of the gap to unresolved V genes and leave the rest unexplained. The sample profile shows 150,000 to 200,000 clones; 94% of them were found once. The top ten constitute 5.1% of the sample. The specimen was peripheral blood, collected 28 days after the second AZD1222 dose. Receptors originate from an adult who received the AZD1222 COVID-19 vaccine.

The V gene is TRBV4-1, the J gene TRBJ2-3, with 8 nucleotides matching TRBD1. V gave up 1 base and J gave up 3 bases; unmatched junction bases: 9. Per germline, CDR1 MGHRA and CDR2 YSYEKL. This CDR3 has 17 residues. The chain's CDR3 is CASSQVNRGWETDTQYF. Here the CDR3 DNA reads TGCGCCAGCAGCCAAGTTAACAGGGGGTGGGAAACAGATACGCAGTATTTT.

The V gene is TRBV5-5, the J gene TRBJ2-6, with D possibly called TRBD1 or TRBD2 (5 bases each). Germline CDR1 is SGHKS and CDR2 is YYEKEE (reference sequence). The V end lost 2 bases, the J end lost 0 bases, and 15 bases lay between the germline ends. This CDR3 contains 18 residues. CDR3 bases: TGTGCCAGCAGCTTCGGGGCAGCCCATTACTCTGGGGCCAACGTCCTGACTTTC. Translated, it gives CASSFGAAHYSGANVLTF.

This clone was observed once. The V and J genes are TRBV15 and TRBJ2-1, with D uncertain. Germline V gene sequence: CDR1 LNHNV, CDR2 YYDKDF (reference sequence). Trimming removed 5 bases at V and 4 bases at J, with 3 bases between. The CDR3 has 11 residues. The CDR3 protein is CATSGYNEQFF. The CDR3 DNA is TGTGCCACCAGCGGGTACAATGAGCAGTTCTTC.